This paragraph covers one TCR beta chain sequence. The entry originates in a study of blood T cell repertoires in COVID-19. Study in general: Whether acute or convalescent, the COVID-19 samples came from the United States, Italy and Spain. T cells, B-cell-depleted T cells, or PBMCs supplied cDNA or gDNA.

As processed by the authors: Amplifying reference gene primers gave estimates of nucleated cell counts. The method was immunoSEQ multiplex PCR; TCRdb's version includes in-frame clones alone and lacks a portion of them. The V and J calls and clone size are taken from that table; D and trimming were inferred from the DNA. The profile shows 150,000 to 200,000 clones, over 80% of them singletons. Germline-derived CDR1 and CDR2 are SGHTA and FQGNSA. CDR3 length: 16 amino acids. The V segment lost 3 bases and the J segment 6 bases; nucleotides outside the gene matches: 10. Specimen: peripheral blood. V usage is TRBV7-2 and J usage is TRBJ2-3; 9 nucleotides align to TRBD1. This receptor was identified in an older woman with acute or convalescent COVID-19. The CDR3: CASSFPGQGKWDTQYF. The DNA of the CDR3 is TGTGCCAGCAGCTTTCCGGGACAGGGAAAATGGGATACGCAGTATTTT.